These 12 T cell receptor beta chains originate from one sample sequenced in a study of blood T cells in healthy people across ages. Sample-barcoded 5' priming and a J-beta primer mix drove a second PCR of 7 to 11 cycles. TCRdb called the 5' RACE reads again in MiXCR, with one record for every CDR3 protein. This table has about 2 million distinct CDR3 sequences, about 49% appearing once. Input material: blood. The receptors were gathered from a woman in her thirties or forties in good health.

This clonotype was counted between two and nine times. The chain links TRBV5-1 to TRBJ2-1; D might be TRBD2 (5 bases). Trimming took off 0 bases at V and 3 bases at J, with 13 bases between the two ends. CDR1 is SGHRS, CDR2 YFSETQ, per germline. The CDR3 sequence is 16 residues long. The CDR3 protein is CASSLVPTTDYNEQFF. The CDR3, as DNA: TGCGCCAGCAGCTTGGTTCCGACTACAGACTACAATGAGCAGTTCTTC.

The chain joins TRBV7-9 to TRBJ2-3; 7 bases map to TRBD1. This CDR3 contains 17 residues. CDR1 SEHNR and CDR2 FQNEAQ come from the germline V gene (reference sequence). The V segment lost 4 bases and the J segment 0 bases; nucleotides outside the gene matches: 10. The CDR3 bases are TGTGCCAGCAGCTCTTTACAGGGGCTCGGAAGCACAGATACGCAGTATTTT. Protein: CASSSLQGLGSTDTQYF. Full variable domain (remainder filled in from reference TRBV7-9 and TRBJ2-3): DTGVSQNPRHKITKRGQNVTFRCDPISEHNRLYWYRQTLGQGPEFLTYFQNEAQLEKSRLLSDRFSAERPKGSFSTLEIQRTEQGDSAMYLCASSSLQGLGSTDTQYFGPGTRLTVL.

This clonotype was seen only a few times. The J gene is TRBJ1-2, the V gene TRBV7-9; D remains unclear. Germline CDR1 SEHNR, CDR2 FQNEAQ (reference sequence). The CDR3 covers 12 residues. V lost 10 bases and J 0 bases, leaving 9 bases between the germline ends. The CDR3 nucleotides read TGTGCCATCTCGGGGACTAACTATGGCTACACCTTC. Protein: CAISGTNYGYTF.

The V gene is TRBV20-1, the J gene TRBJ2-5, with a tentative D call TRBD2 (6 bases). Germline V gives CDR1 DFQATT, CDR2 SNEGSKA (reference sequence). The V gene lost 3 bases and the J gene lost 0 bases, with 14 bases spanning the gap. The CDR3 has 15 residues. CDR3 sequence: CSARVRRGNQETQYF. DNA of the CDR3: TGCAGTGCTAGGGTTAGGCGGGGCAACCAAGAGACCCAGTACTTC.

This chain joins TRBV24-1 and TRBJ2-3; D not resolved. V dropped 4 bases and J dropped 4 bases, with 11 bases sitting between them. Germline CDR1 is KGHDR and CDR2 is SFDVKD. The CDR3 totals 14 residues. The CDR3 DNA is TGTGCCACCAGTGACGGACCCCAGGCAGATACGCAGTATTTT. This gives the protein CATSDGPQADTQYF.

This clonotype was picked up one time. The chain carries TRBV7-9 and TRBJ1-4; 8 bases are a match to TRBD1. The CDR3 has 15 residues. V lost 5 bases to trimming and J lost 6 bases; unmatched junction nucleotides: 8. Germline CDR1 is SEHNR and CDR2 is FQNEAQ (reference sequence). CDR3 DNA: TGTGCCAGCAGCCCCGGACAGGGCGCCTATGAAAAACTGTTTTTT. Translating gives CASSPGQGAYEKLFF.

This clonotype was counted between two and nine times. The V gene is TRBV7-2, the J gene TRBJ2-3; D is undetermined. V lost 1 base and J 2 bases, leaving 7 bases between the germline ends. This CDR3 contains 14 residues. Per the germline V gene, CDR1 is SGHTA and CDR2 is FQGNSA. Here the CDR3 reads CASSLETFTDTQYF. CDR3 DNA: TGTGCCAGCAGCTTAGAAACTTTCACAGATACGCAGTATTTT.

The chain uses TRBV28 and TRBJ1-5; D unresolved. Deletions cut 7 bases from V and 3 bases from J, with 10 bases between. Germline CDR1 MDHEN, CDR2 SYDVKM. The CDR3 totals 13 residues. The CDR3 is CASTGVTNQPQHF. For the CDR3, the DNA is TGTGCCAGCACAGGAGTTACCAATCAGCCCCAGCATTTT. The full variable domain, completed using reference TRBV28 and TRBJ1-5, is DVKVTQSSRYLVKRTGEKVFLECVQDMDHENMFWYRQDPGLGLRLIYFSYDVKMKEKGDIPEGYSVSREKKERFSLILESASTNQTSMYLCASTGVTNQPQHFGDGTRLSIL.

The chain's CDR3 is CASRWDRANSPLHF. In DNA form, the CDR3 reads TGTGCCAGCAGGTGGGACAGGGCTAATTCACCCCTCCACTTT. V is TRBV27 and J is TRBJ1-6; 9 nucleotides line up with TRBD1. CDR1 and CDR2 from the germline V gene are MNHEY and SMNVEV (reference sequence). The CDR3 runs 14 residues. The V segment lost 6 bases and the J segment 6 bases; nucleotides outside the gene matches: 3.

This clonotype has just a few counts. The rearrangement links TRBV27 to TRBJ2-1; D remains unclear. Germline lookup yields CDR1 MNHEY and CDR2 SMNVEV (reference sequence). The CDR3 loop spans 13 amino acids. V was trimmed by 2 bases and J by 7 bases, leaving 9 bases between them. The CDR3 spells CASSLIERNEQFF. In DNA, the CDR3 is TGTGCCAGCAGTTTAATAGAGAGAAATGAGCAGTTCTTC.

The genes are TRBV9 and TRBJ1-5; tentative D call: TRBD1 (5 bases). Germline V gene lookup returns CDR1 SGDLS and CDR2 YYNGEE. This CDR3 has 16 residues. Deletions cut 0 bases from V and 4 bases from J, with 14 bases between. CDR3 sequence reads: CASSVALWGGNQPQHF. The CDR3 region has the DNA TGTGCCAGCAGCGTAGCCCTATGGGGGGGGAATCAGCCCCAGCATTTT. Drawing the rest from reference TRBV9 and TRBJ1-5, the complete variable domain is DSGVTQTPKHLITATGQRVTLRCSPRSGDLSVYWYQQSLDQGLQFLIQYYNGEERAKGNILERFSAQQFPDLHSELNLSSLELGDSALYFCASSVALWGGNQPQHFGDGTRLSIL.

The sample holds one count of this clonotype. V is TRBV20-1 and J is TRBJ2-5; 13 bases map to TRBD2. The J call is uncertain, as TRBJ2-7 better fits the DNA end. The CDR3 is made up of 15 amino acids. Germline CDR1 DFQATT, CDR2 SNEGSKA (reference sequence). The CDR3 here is CSAIPLAGGKNEQYF. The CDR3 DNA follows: TGCAGTGCTATACCACTAGCGGGGGGGAAAAACGAGCAGTACTTC.